The clone carrying this T cell receptor (beta chain) was seen once. Its antigen is not identified. This sample was taken from a study of T-cell reconstitution after alpha-beta-depleted transplantation in children. General study findings and limits: Day-60 TCRbeta diversity that was high in some patients was derived from surviving recipient T cells and thymic progenitors.

CDR3 length equals 14 residues. V dropped 1 base and J dropped 3 bases, with 9 bases sitting between them. CDR1 and CDR2 (germline): DFQATT, SNEGSKA (reference sequence). Researchers prepared the TCRbeta library using unique molecular identifiers, the study reports. TCRdb independently ran MiXCR on the PCR reads; one entry per CDR3 protein. This table has over 400,000 distinct CDR3 sequences, around 46% appearing once. This sample comprised PBMCs, obtained before TCRalphabeta/CD19-depleted stem cell transplant. This receptor was taken from a girl aged 2 to 9 with aplastic anemia, due to receive a stem cell transplant. This chain links TRBV20-1 with TRBJ2-2; D is possibly TRBD1 (6 bases). CDR3 nucleotides: TGCAGTGCTAGAGGACAGGCGTACACCGGGGAGCTGTTTTTT. This gives the protein CSARGQAYTGELFF.